This T cell receptor (beta chain) was recovered during a study of blood T cell repertoires in COVID-19 (dated by TCRdb to 2020 to 2021). Regarding the research as a whole: Collaborator samples came from the United States, Italy and Spain and covered acute and convalescent phases of COVID-19. Nearly every sample came with metadata listing a de-identified subject ID, COVID-19 status, age in years and sex. The repertoires were released in a freely available public database meant as a resource for research on the immune response to SARS-CoV-2. HLA class I and class II types, where available, came from metadata supplied by the sample provider rather than from assay-based typing. The prospective study material was composed of cDNA or gDNA derived from T cells, B-cell-depleted T cells, or PBMCs. Deeply sampled blood TCRbeta repertoires from subjects exposed to, actively infected with, or recovered from COVID-19 were included in the dataset. Samples were obtained from the ongoing ImmuneRACE study (first 160 participants) and from about 1,300 subjects provided by 6 global collaborators.

Of note for this clone: The antigen this receptor binds is unknown. No much larger clone is present one base from it, and per-base qualities are unavailable.

What the work shows at the level of the full study, not this receptor alone: Clinical and demographic metadata were provided uncurated, with the amount varying by source and participant.

The CDR3 contains 14 residues, cysteine and phenylalanine counted. Only the CDR3 portion is preserved as DNA: 42 bases, with reading frame beginning at the first base. The collaborating institutions used their own protocols to collect whole blood in K2EDTA tubes. For TCRbeta analysis, collaborators shipped samples in one of three forms: frozen whole blood, isolated PBMCs, or DNA extracted from either of those sample types. TCRbeta CDR3 regions were amplified from genomic DNA using the immunoSEQ Assay, a bias-controlled multiplex PCR. The study's processing was this. Within the assay, amplification of reference gene primers was used to estimate how many nucleated cells each sample contained. To quantify the absolute abundance of each unique TCRbeta CDR3 rearrangement, sequence reads were collapsed and filtered. For each sample, productive Simpson clonality was calculated as the square root of Simpson's diversity index across productive rearrangements. What TCRdb holds here is the immuneACCESS table cut down to in-frame rearrangements. Part of the clones is not present; checked against another copy, under half of the missing clones reflect an unresolved V gene, and the others are unexplained. V and J calls and clone size come straight from that table; D and trimming were deduced from the DNA. Counted in this sample were 20,000 to 25,000 clones; roughly nine tenths of them appeared once. The biggest ten clones account for more than 3.5% of the sample.

Sequenced input: peripheral blood. This clonotype was obtained from a human donor in a cohort sampled during active COVID-19. The chain uses TRBV12-2 and TRBJ1-2. TRBV12-2 is noted as a pseudogene. The CDR3 loop reads CASPPDGSFYGYTF. The DNA is as follows: TGTGCAAGTCCGCCAGACGGGAGTTTCTATGGCTACACCTTC.